This T cell receptor beta chain appears in the sequencing data of a study of shared clonotypes between healthy human individuals. Overall study context: The donors, two women and a few men, were aged 18 to 49.

Into CD45RA+ naive and CD45RA-negative memory subsets, the CD4+ cells were split. This clone was counted between two and nine times. Antigen unknown. General study findings and limits: When compared with the clonotypes that were shared by all four sorted-subset donors, the non-shared clonotypes turned out to have lower generation probabilities. Clonotype sharing among donors was expected to depend on sequencing depth.

Method: immunoSEQ multiplex PCR; TCRdb's copy keeps in-frame clones and lacks some. In the table there are around 350,000 clones, around 67% of which are singletons. In germline, CDR1 is SGDLS, CDR2 YYNGEE. This CDR3 comprises 12 residues. Trimming stripped 8 bases from V and 2 bases from J, with 9 bases between. This rearrangement joins TRBV9 to TRBJ2-3; D is undetermined. The origin of this receptor is a man under 40 in good health. The source material was memory CD4+ T cells sorted from blood. Documented subset: CD45RA-negative fraction. CDR3 region: CARKAVTDTQYF. CDR3 DNA sequence: TGTGCCAGGAAGGCCGTCACAGATACGCAGTATTTT.